This T cell receptor beta chain was identified during a study of blood T cell repertoires in COVID-19. Study context: Samples came from the United States, Italy and Spain, spanning acute and convalescent COVID-19. Nucleic acid was either cDNA or gDNA, and it came from T cells, B-cell-depleted T cells, or PBMCs.

V dropped 4 bases and J dropped 3 bases, with 13 bases sitting between them. CDR3 length: 15 amino acids. From germline, CDR1 is LNHDA and CDR2 SQIVND (reference sequence). Original methodology: The assay estimated nucleated cells by amplifying reference gene primers. TCRdb's copy holds only in-frame clones and misses some; the assay was immunoSEQ multiplex PCR. The DNA was the basis for D and trimming; V, J and clone size are from that table. The sample lists fewer than 250,000 clones, 87% seen once, with around 7% in the top ten. The rearrangement links TRBV19 to TRBJ1-5, with a weak D call TRBD1 (6 bases). This clonotype was obtained from a man younger than 45 in a cohort exposed to, infected with or recovered from COVID-19 (not recorded which). Sequencing was carried out using PBMCs or T cells enriched from blood (not recorded which). The CDR3 spells CASSKGGGYNQPQHF. CDR3 sequence (DNA): TGTGCCAGTAGTAAGGGGGGGGGATACAATCAGCCCCAGCATTTT.